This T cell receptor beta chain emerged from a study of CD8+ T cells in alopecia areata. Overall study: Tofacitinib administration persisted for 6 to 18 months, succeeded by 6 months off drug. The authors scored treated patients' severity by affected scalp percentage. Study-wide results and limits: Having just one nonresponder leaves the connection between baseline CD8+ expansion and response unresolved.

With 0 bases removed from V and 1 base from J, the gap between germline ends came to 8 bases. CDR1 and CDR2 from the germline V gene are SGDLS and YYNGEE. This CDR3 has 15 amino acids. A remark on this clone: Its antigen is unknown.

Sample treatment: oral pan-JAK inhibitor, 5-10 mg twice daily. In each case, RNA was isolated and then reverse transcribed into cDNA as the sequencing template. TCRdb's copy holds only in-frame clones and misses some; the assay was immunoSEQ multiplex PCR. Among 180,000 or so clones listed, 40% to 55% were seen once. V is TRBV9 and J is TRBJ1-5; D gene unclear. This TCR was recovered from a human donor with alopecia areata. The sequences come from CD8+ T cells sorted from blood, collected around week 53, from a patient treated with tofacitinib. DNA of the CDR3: TGTGCCAGCAGCGTAGATGGGAGCAGCAATCAGCCCCAGCATTTT. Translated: CASSVDGSSNQPQHF.